This T cell receptor (beta chain) originates from a study of shared clonotypes between healthy human individuals (dated by TCRdb to 2018 to 2020). Notes on the research overall: The cohort included a few men and a couple of women between 18 and 49 years of age. For each donor, CD4 naive and CD4 memory were each run on three plates, CD8 naive on two plates, and CD8 memory on one plate. Blood TCR repertoires of 5 or 6 healthy adults were deeply sequenced to estimate repertoire size and the extent of clonotype sharing between individuals. To increase sequencing depth and limit assay-specific biases, different laboratories used diverse techniques to prepare libraries and sequence TCR repertoires. Each donor's leukapheresis produced roughly between about 0.9 and 9.5 billion PBMCs. Here is what the overall study found, with its caveats: Around 5.4% of naive CD4, around 4% of naive CD8, around 2.3% of memory CD4, and 0.35% to 0.4% of memory CD8 clonotypes were shared across four donors. Estimated clonotype richness was generally larger for naive than for memory subsets. Even with the large sequencing depth, rarefaction of the sorted-subset datasets indicated that sequencing was incomplete. Because the study included only a small number of donors, the genetic and exposure-history diversity represented was limited. Clonotypes shared by all four sorted-subset donors showed higher generation probabilities than non-shared clonotypes. Based on pairwise subsampling, the degree of clonotype sharing among donors was expected to be affected by sequencing depth. Only blood was sampled, and tissue TCR repertoires likely differ from those in blood.

Using the deep immunoSEQ assay, TCR CDR3 regions were amplified from genomic DNA by multiplex PCR. For each cell subset, the extracted genomic DNA was distributed evenly across all wells of several immunoSEQ 96-well plates, and each plate served as one replicate. For sorted subsets, approximately 190 ng genomic DNA, equal to tens of thousands of T cell genomes, was loaded into each replicate PCR. The purified libraries were quantified using a Qubit 3.0 fluorometer, sized with a Bioanalyzer 2100, and then quantified again using the KAPA Library Quantification kit. Every immunoSEQ 96-well plate was sequenced on a separate single-read 150-cycle Illumina NextSeq 550 flow cell. For the original study's pipeline: Because the immunoSEQ output included only junctional sequences and no quality scores, the filtering could not be the same as the filtering used for full-length reads. Sequences were annotated with PyIR, a Python wrapper for IgBLAST v1.9, and V/J genes and CDR3 were assigned using IMGT germline references. Reads were filtered out if the reads had weak V/J assignments (E-value above 1e-6), no CDR3, stop codons, out-of-frame junctions, or ambiguous translated residues. A V3J clonotype was defined by an identical inferred V gene, J gene, and CDR3 amino acid sequence. Percentage overlap between repertoires was computed as shared unique clonotypes divided by the size of the smaller repertoire. Richness of each repertoire was evaluated using RTK rarefaction, the Chao1 estimator, and Recon v2.1 estimates of unobserved clonotypes. Generation probabilities were computed with OLGA for all TCRbeta clonotypes obtained by the gDNA method from several donors. TCRdb took this table from immuneACCESS and kept in-frame rearrangements with V and J called. Such tables lack part of the clones; where checked against another copy, unresolved V genes explain under half of the gap, and the rest is unexplained. The DNA was the basis for D and trimming; V, J and clone size are from that table. Present in this sample are about 1.1 million clones, about 80% of which were seen just once. The ten largest clonotypes hold approximately 0.5% of the sample.

Note on this clone: Its antigen has not been determined. This likely traces to a read error, being one base from a far larger clone. The identical CDR3 is also encoded by other nucleotide sequences in the sample.

Donors were healthy HIV-negative adults with no recently reported acute infections or vaccinations. Every donor was a Caucasian adult living in Nashville, Tennessee, USA. CD4+ T cells were enriched through magnetic negative selection, after which naive cells were positively selected on CD45RA and the remaining negative fraction served as the memory subset. Blood was obtained by leukapheresis, after which PBMCs were separated by Ficoll-Histopaque density gradient centrifugation and cryopreserved in liquid nitrogen vapor phase. Analytical flow cytometry was used to check the purity and quantity of every magnetically sorted T cell population. Each sorted fraction had its genomic DNA isolated and then quantified by UV absorbance on a Nanodrop 2000c. The germline V gene (reference sequence) gives CDR1 as GTSNPN and CDR2 as SVGIG. V trim: 2 bases; J trim: 0 bases; unmatched bases: 0. The CDR3 has 13 amino acids, counting the end cysteine and phenylalanine. Just the 39-base CDR3 DNA is kept, in frame starting at base 1.

The receptor comes from a man aged 18 to 29 in good health. Some clones in this sample may be carry-over from other donors' samples. Rearrangement joined TRBV30 to TRBJ1-1; 7 bases in the middle match TRBD1. Specimen: memory CD4+ T cells from PBMCs. This specimen's cell subset or site label, interpreted: CD45RA-negative fraction. The nucleotides read TGTGCCTGGAGTAGGGGGCTGAACACTGAAGCTTTCTTT. It translates to CAWSRGLNTEAFF.